Listed below are T cell receptor beta chains from one sample, sequenced in a study of cytomegalovirus exposure and HLA in healthy donors. Using immunoSEQ multiplex PCR, the repertoire was profiled, and TCRdb retains in-frame clones only, with some absent. This table has roughly 120,000 clones, around four fifths appearing once. The sequenced sample was PBMCs. These receptors were obtained from a human donor in good health. Each CDR3 is given with its conserved first and last residue. D genes are given only for firm matches. Only part of the rows carry a size: once, few, many, or a class if the clone is expanded.

J gene	clone size	V gene	D gene	CDR3 length	CDR3 protein	CDR3 DNA
TRBJ1-2	.	TRBV9	.	13	CASSVSGGYGYTF	TGTGCCAGCAGCGTTTCCGGGGGCTATGGCTACACCTTC
TRBJ2-7	.	TRBV7-9	.	11	CSSSLSREQYF	TGTTCCAGCAGCTTATCTAGAGAGCAGTACTTC
TRBJ1-1	.	TRBV19	.	16	CASRSSGSVMNTEAFF	TGTGCCAGTAGGAGTTCAGGGTCCGTCATGAACACTGAAGCTTTCTTT
TRBJ2-2	few	TRBV4-1	.	16	CASSQVDRGRTGELFF	TGCGCCAGCAGCCAAGTGGATAGAGGGCGTACCGGGGAGCTGTTTTTT
TRBJ1-2	.	TRBV4-1	TRBD1	14	CASSQPGQGSGYTF	TGCGCCAGCAGCCAGCCGGGACAGGGTAGTGGCTACACCTTC
TRBJ1-4	few	TRBV6-5	.	14	CASSLGGTNEKLFF	TGTGCCAGCAGCTTAGGGGGAACTAATGAAAAACTGTTTTTT
TRBJ1-1	once	TRBV29-1	.	11	CSVRGDTETFF	TGCAGCGTACGAGGGGACACTGAGACTTTCTTT
TRBJ2-7	.	TRBV5-1	TRBD1	17	CASSLALGTGVSYEQYF	TGCGCCAGCAGCTTGGCCTTGGGGACAGGGGTGTCCTACGAGCAGTACTTC
TRBJ2-2	.	TRBV9	.	13	CASSDWNTGELFF	TGTGCCAGCAGCGACTGGAACACCGGGGAGCTGTTTTTT
TRBJ2-7	.	TRBV6-1	.	14	CASRRELSSYEQYF	TGTGCCAGCAGGAGGGAACTGAGCTCCTACGAGCAGTACTTC
TRBJ1-5	.	TRBV28	.	15	CASSLLGPGNQPQHF	TGTGCCAGCAGTTTATTGGGGCCCGGCAATCAGCCCCAGCATTTT
TRBJ1-2	.	TRBV7-9	.	12	CASSFSSDGYTF	TGTGCCAGCAGCTTTTCTAGCGATGGCTACACCTTC
TRBJ1-1	.	TRBV5-4	TRBD1	16	CASSLGSGQVNTEAFF	TGTGCCAGCAGCTTGGGGTCGGGACAGGTGAACACTGAAGCTTTCTTT
TRBJ1-5	.	TRBV18	.	12	CASSLNNQPQHF	TGTGCCAGCTCACTTAATAATCAGCCCCAGCATTTT
TRBJ1-5	once	TRBV28	.	14	CASTDLNSNQPQHF	TGTGCCAGCACGGATCTTAATAGCAATCAGCCTCAGCATTTT
TRBJ2-5	.	TRBV7-9	.	11	CSSSSEETQYF	TGTTCCAGCAGCTCCGAAGAGACCCAGTACTTC
TRBJ2-7	.	TRBV27	TRBD1	13	CASSKGALGEQYF	TGTGCCAGCAGCAAGGGGGCTTTAGGGGAGCAGTACTTC
TRBJ2-6	.	TRBV7-6	TRBD1	18	CASSLIAGGPSGANVLTF	TGTGCCAGCAGCTTAATTGCAGGGGGCCCGTCTGGGGCCAACGTCCTGACTTTC
TRBJ2-5	.	TRBV5-6	.	11	CASSLQETQYF	TGTGCCAGCAGCCTACAAGAGACCCAGTACTTC
TRBJ2-2	.	TRBV11-2	TRBD2	16	CASTQTSGGAVGELFF	TGTGCCAGCACGCAAACTAGCGGGGGGGCGGTCGGGGAGCTGTTTTTT
TRBJ2-7	few	TRBV6-1	.	13	CASSGRVHSEQYF	TGTGCCAGCAGTGGCAGGGTACACTCCGAGCAGTACTTC
TRBJ1-5	.	TRBV2	.	13	CASSESGNQPQHF	TGTGCCAGCAGTGAGTCAGGGAATCAGCCCCAGCATTTT
TRBJ2-3	once	TRBV7-9	TRBD2	18	CASSLWTSGTSSTDTQYF	TGTGCCAGCAGCTTGTGGACTAGCGGCACCTCTAGCACAGATACGCAGTATTTT
TRBJ2-7	.	TRBV5-1	TRBD2	15	CASSLSAGGPYEQYF	TGCGCCAGCAGCTTATCAGCGGGGGGACCCTACGAGCAGTACTTC
TRBJ1-2	.	TRBV2	.	13	CASSEWGHRGYTF	TGTGCCAGCAGTGAATGGGGACATCGGGGCTACACCTTC
TRBJ1-4	.	TRBV6-5	.	14	CASSQGGANEKLFF	TGTGCCAGCAGCCAAGGGGGGGCTAATGAAAAACTGTTTTTT
TRBJ2-2	once	TRBV5-1	TRBD2	14	CASHPLAGTGELFF	TGCGCCAGCCACCCTCTAGCGGGGACCGGGGAGCTGTTTTTT
TRBJ2-7	once	TRBV9	TRBD2	14	CASSPHGGDDEQYF	TGTGCCAGCAGCCCTCATGGGGGGGACGACGAGCAGTACTTC
TRBJ1-2	.	TRBV4-1	TRBD1	14	CASSQQRGLVGYTF	TGCGCCAGCAGCCAGCAAAGGGGGCTAGTTGGCTACACCTTC
TRBJ1-2	.	TRBV6-6	.	15	CASSHARGSGDGYTF	TGTGCCAGCAGCCATGCTCGTGGGTCCGGGGATGGCTACACCTTC
TRBJ1-1	.	TRBV19	TRBD1	16	CATYLRWGQKNTEAFF	TGTGCCACCTATCTGAGGTGGGGACAGAAGAACACTGAAGCTTTCTTT
TRBJ2-4	.	TRBV7-9	.	15	CASNPPDRAKNIQYF	TGTGCCAGCAACCCCCCTGACAGGGCCAAAAACATTCAGTACTTC
TRBJ1-2	.	TRBV7-9	.	15	CASSRDGASNYGYTF	TGTGCCAGCAGCAGGGATGGGGCTTCTAACTATGGCTACACCTTC
TRBJ2-1	once	TRBV6-1	.	11	CAVTEYNEQFF	TGTGCCGTGACAGAATACAATGAGCAGTTCTTC
TRBJ2-3	.	TRBV10-2	TRBD2	15	CASRWTSGNVDTQYF	TGCGCCAGCAGGTGGACTAGCGGGAATGTGGATACGCAGTATTTT
TRBJ2-1	few	TRBV18	TRBD2	16	CASSPTGTSGYNEQFF	TGTGCCAGCTCACCTACAGGGACTAGCGGTTACAATGAGCAGTTCTTC
TRBJ2-6	few	TRBV2	.	15	CASSEAGAGANVLTF	TGTGCCAGCAGTGAAGCAGGGGCGGGGGCCAACGTCCTGACTTTC
TRBJ2-1	.	TRBV5-6	.	13	CASSLAYSNEQFF	TGTGCCAGCAGCTTGGCGTACAGCAATGAGCAGTTCTTC
TRBJ2-3	.	TRBV7-2	.	16	CASSFEGGKHTDTQYF	TGTGCCAGCAGCTTTGAGGGAGGAAAACACACAGATACGCAGTATTTT
TRBJ2-7	.	TRBV28	.	14	CASSLEMSSYEQYF	TGTGCCAGCAGTCTCGAAATGAGCTCCTACGAGCAGTACTTC
TRBJ1-2	few	TRBV28	.	15	CASSLGGGSDYGYTF	TGTGCCAGCAGTTTAGGGGGGGGTTCTGACTATGGCTACACCTTC
TRBJ2-7	.	TRBV11-2	TRBD1	16	CASSTYRGLRTYEQYF	TGTGCCAGCAGCACCTACAGGGGATTGAGAACCTACGAGCAGTACTTC
TRBJ2-5	once	TRBV28	TRBD1	13	CASSLNRGETQYF	TGTGCCAGCAGTCTAAACAGGGGAGAGACCCAGTACTTC
TRBJ2-7	.	TRBV7-9	TRBD1	15	CASSLSRGLRVEQYF	TGTGCCAGCAGCCTCTCCAGGGGGCTGAGGGTAGAGCAGTACTTC
TRBJ1-5	.	TRBV5-1	TRBD1	16	CASSIGTGGDGQPQHF	TGCGCCAGCAGCATAGGGACAGGGGGCGATGGACAGCCCCAGCATTTT
TRBJ1-6	.	TRBV4-1	.	14	CASSQEQGHSPLHF	TGCGCCAGCAGCCAAGAGCAGGGGCATTCACCCCTCCACTTT
TRBJ1-2	.	TRBV6-1	.	16	CASSDIQGLMTPTYTF	TGTGCCAGCAGTGATATACAGGGCCTAATGACGCCAACCTACACCTTC
TRBJ2-4	.	TRBV6-7	TRBD2	22	CASSYSSGGGSIGGIAKNIQYF	TGTGCCAGCAGTTACTCGAGCGGGGGTGGCAGTATCGGTGGAATAGCCAAAAACATTCAGTACTTC
TRBJ1-1	.	TRBV7-8	.	13	CASSLDRNTEAFF	TGTGCCAGCAGCTTAGATCGGAACACTGAAGCTTTCTTT
TRBJ2-1	.	TRBV18	.	14	CASSPTYRADEQFF	TGTGCCAGCTCGCCAACCTACAGGGCTGATGAGCAGTTCTTC
TRBJ1-2	.	TRBV6-5	.	13	CASSYRAAAGYTF	TGTGCCAGCAGTTATAGAGCTGCGGCTGGCTACACCTTC
TRBJ1-5	few	TRBV18	.	13	CASSPGHDQPQHF	TGTGCCAGCTCACCAGGGCACGATCAGCCCCAGCATTTT